The present TCR beta chain was sequenced within a study of cytomegalovirus exposure and HLA in healthy donors. For the study at large: The same platform used for the 666 first-cohort repertoires was also used for the 95 to 150 validation repertoires, as a later analysis reported. Study-wide results and caveats: Cytomegalovirus-associated status was assigned to about 160 TCR beta chains. Despite most TCR sequences being rare, some public TCRs occurred in many donors.

Clones were sequenced by immunoSEQ multiplex PCR, and TCRdb holds only the in-frame ones, with some missing. Of about 120,000 clones listed, approximately 94% are singletons. The CDR3 sequence is 15 residues long. After removal of 4 bases from V and 6 bases from J, the junction contained 7 bases not matched to a gene. Germline assignment: CDR1 MDHEN and CDR2 SYDVKM. A word on this clone: What it recognizes is unknown.

The rearrangement uses TRBV28 and TRBJ2-3, with 10 positions matching TRBD2. The receptor comes from a man between 18 and 29 years old in good health and CMV-seronegative. The specimen sequenced was PBMCs. CDR3 DNA: TGTGCCAGCAGTTCAGTACTAGCGGGGTTCGATACGCAGTATTTT. Its protein is CASSSVLAGFDTQYF.